This T cell receptor beta chain was observed in a study of lymphopenia after photon versus proton radiotherapy. Overall study results and limits: Photon-treated patients lost naive T cells and TCR diversity; proton-treated stayed stable. Authors raise, but do not show, better survival with proton therapy. Post-nadir diversity loss with photons came from oligoclonal expansion, particularly CD8+ Temra cells. Post-nadir TCR diversity decline inversely tracked overall survival among those who died.

The data were produced by immunoSEQ multiplex PCR, yet TCRdb's version contains in-frame clones alone and is incomplete. This sample has about 70,000 clones, with 85% to 95% found just once. Turning to this clone: Its antigen is unknown.

The CDR3 runs 14 residues. V was clipped by 0 bases and J by 4 bases, with 10 bases between them. Germline V gene data show CDR1 as LGHNA and CDR2 as YSLEER. The sequence came from a middle-aged woman with cholangiocarcinoma. The input for sequencing was peripheral blood, taken from a patient treated with photon-based radiotherapy. V gene TRBV4-3 combines with J gene TRBJ2-7; no firm D call. The CDR3 nucleotides read TGCGCCAGCAGCCAAGATCAATGGTCTTACGAGCAGTACTTC. Encoded protein: CASSQDQWSYEQYF.